This T cell receptor beta chain comes out of a study of cytotoxic CD8 clonotypes in ibrutinib-treated CLL. At the level of the study: Average yields of approximately 230,000 productive templates and tens of thousands of productive rearrangements characterized the samples.

Comment on this clone: Antigen specificity is unknown.

Overall study findings and caveats: On treatment, the uncommon public clonotypes contracted or remained stable.

The CDR3 runs 16 residues. CDR1 and CDR2 from the germline V gene are SGHAT and FQDESV (reference sequence). Germline trimming cut 0 bases from V and 4 bases from J; bases unmatched to any gene: 5. Repertoires were generated with immunoSEQ multiplex PCR, while TCRdb's copy carries only in-frame clones and drops some. The table has around 14,000 clones, 55% to 75% seen once. The receptor comes from a human donor with chronic lymphocytic leukemia. Here the sequenced sample was PBMCs, taken before ibrutinib treatment. V usage is TRBV11-1 and J usage is TRBJ1-1; 10 bases line up with TRBD1. The CDR3 protein is CASSLAAGQGITEAFF. The CDR3 DNA follows: TGTGCCAGCAGCTTAGCCGCGGGACAGGGGATCACTGAAGCTTTCTTT. Full variable domain (remainder filled in from reference TRBV11-1 and TRBJ1-1): EAEVAQSPRYKITEKSQAVAFWCDPISGHATLYWYRQILGQGPELLVQFQDESVVDDSQLPKDRFSAERLKGVDSTLKIQPAELGDSAMYLCASSLAAGQGITEAFFGQGTRLTVV.